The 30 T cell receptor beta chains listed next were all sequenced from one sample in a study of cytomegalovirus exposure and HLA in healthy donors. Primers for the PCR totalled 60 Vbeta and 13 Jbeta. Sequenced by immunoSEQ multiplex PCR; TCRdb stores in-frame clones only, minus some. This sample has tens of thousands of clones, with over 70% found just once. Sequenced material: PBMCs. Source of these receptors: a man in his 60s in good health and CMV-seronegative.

CDR3: CSVERVLGETQYF. The CDR3 DNA reads as TGCAGCGTTGAACGGGTCTTGGGAGAGACCCAGTACTTC. The chain carries TRBV29-1 and TRBJ2-5; unclear D gene. The CDR3 length is 13 residues. V was trimmed by 2 bases and J by 4 bases, leaving 11 bases between them. Germline CDR1 is SQVTM and CDR2 is ANQGSEA. The full variable domain, its missing parts supplied by reference TRBV29-1 and TRBJ2-5, is SAVISQKPSRDICQRGTSLTIQCQVDSQVTMMFWYRQQPGQSLTLIATANQGSEATYESGFVIDKFPISRPNLTFSTLTVSNMSPEDSSIYLCSVERVLGETQYFGPGTRLLVL.

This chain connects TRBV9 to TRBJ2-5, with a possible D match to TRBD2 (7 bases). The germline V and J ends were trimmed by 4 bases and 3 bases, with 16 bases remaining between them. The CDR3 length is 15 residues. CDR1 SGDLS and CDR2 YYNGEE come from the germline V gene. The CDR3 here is CASSPRGGYEETQYF. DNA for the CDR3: TGTGCCAGCAGCCCAAGGGGGGGCTACGAAGAGACCCAGTACTTC. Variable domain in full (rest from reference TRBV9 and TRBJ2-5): DSGVTQTPKHLITATGQRVTLRCSPRSGDLSVYWYQQSLDQGLQFLIQYYNGEERAKGNILERFSAQQFPDLHSELNLSSLELGDSALYFCASSPRGGYEETQYFGPGTRLLVL.

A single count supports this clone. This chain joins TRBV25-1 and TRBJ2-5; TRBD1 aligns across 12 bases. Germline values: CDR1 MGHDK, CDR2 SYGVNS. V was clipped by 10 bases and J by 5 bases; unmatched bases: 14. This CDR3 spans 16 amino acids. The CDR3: CATTPLGTGGLETQYF. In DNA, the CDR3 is TGTGCCACAACCCCTCTCGGGACAGGGGGCTTGGAGACCCAGTACTTC.

The CDR3 here is CASSLGGGIDYGYTF. DNA of the CDR3: TGTGCCAGCAGCTTAGGCGGGGGTATAGACTATGGCTACACCTTC. V is TRBV7-2 and J is TRBJ1-2; TRBD1 might be the D (5 bases). The CDR3 consists of 15 residues. V lost 1 base, J lost 3 bases, and 12 bases lay in between. From germline, CDR1 is SGHTA and CDR2 FQGNSA.

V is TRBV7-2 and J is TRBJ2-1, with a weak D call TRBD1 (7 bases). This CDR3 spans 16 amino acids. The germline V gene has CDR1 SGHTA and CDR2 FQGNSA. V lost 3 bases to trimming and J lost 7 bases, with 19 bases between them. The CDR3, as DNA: TGTGCCAGCAGCTTCGAAAGGGGGCTCGGAGGGAATGAGCAGTTCTTC. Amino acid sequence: CASSFERGLGGNEQFF.

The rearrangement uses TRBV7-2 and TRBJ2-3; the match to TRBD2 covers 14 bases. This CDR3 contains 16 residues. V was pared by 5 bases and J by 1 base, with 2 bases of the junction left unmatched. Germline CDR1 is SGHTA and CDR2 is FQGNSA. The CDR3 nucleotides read TGTGCCAGCAGCGCGGGACTAGCGGGGGGCACAGATACGCAGTATTTT. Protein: CASSAGLAGGTDTQYF.

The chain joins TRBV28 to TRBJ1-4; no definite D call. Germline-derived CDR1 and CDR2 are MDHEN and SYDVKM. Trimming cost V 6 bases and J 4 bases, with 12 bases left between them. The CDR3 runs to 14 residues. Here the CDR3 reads CASSGGLNNEKLFF. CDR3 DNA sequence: TGTGCCAGCAGCGGAGGGCTAAATAATGAAAAACTGTTTTTT. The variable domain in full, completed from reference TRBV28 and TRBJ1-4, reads DVKVTQSSRYLVKRTGEKVFLECVQDMDHENMFWYRQDPGLGLRLIYFSYDVKMKEKGDIPEGYSVSREKKERFSLILESASTNQTSMYLCASSGGLNNEKLFFGSGTQLSVL.

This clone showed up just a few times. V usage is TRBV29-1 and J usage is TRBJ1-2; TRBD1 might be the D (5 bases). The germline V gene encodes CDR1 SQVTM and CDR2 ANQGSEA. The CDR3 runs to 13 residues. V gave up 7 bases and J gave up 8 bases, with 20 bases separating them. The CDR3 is CSAGEPQGRGYTF. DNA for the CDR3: TGCAGCGCTGGGGAACCCCAGGGCCGGGGCTACACCTTC.

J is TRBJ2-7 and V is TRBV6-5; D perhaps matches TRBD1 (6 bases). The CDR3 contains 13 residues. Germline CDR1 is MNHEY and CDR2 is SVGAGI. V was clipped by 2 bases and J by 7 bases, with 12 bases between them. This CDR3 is CASSYLQGTEQYF. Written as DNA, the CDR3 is TGTGCCAGCAGTTACCTACAGGGTACAGAGCAGTACTTC.

The CDR3 spells CASSQGSLREDTQYF. DNA of the CDR3: TGCGCCAGCAGCCAGGGGAGTCTCCGAGAAGATACGCAGTATTTT. The genes are TRBV4-3 and TRBJ2-3; a possible D gene is TRBD2 (5 bases). CDR1 and CDR2 from the germline V gene are LGHNA and YSLEER. V was clipped by 3 bases and J by 5 bases, with 15 bases between them. This CDR3 is 15 amino acids long.

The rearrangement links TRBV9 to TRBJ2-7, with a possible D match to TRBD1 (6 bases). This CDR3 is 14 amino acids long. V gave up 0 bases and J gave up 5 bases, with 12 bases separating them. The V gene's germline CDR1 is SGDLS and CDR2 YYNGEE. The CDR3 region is CASSVDREFDEQYF. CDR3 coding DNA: TGTGCCAGCAGCGTAGACAGGGAGTTCGACGAGCAGTACTTC.

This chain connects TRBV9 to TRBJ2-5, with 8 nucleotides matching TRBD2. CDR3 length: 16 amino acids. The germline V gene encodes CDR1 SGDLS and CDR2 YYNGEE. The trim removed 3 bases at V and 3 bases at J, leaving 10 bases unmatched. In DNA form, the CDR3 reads TGTGCCAGCAGCGGGCCCCGGGGGGGTCACAAAGAGACCCAGTACTTC. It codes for CASSGPRGGHKETQYF.

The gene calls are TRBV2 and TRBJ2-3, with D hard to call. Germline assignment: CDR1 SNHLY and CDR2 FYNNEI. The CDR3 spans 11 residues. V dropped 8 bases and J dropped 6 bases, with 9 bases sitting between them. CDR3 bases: TGTGCCAGCGGCCCCCCGGATACGCAGTATTTT. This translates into CASGPPDTQYF.

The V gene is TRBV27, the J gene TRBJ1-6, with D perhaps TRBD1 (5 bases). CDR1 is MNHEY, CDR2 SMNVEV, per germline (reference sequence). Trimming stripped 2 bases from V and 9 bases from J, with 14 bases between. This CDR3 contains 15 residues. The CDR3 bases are TGTGCCAGCAGTTTACGGCAGGGTTTAGTTTCACCCCTCCACTTT. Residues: CASSLRQGLVSPLHF.

The CDR3 nucleotides are TGCGCCAGCAGCCAAGAGAGGGTAACCTATAATTCACCCCTCCACTTT. Its protein is CASSQERVTYNSPLHF. The J gene is TRBJ1-6, the V gene TRBV4-3; the D is unclear. V was shortened by 0 bases and J by 2 bases, with 8 bases between the two germline ends. The germline V gene encodes CDR1 LGHNA and CDR2 YSLEER. The CDR3 is made up of 16 amino acids.

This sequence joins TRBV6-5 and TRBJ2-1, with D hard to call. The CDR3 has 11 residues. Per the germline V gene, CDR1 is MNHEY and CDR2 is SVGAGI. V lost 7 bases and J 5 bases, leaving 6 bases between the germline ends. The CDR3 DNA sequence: TGTGCCAGCAAACGAGACAATGAGCAGTTCTTC. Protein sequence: CASKRDNEQFF.

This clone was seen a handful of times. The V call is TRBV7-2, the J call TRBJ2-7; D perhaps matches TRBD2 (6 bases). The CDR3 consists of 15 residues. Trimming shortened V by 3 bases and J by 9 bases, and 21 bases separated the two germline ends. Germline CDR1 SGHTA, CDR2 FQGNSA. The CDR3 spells CASSFTLGGGGAQYF. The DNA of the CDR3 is TGTGCCAGCAGCTTTACGTTAGGTGGCGGCGGGGCGCAGTACTTC.

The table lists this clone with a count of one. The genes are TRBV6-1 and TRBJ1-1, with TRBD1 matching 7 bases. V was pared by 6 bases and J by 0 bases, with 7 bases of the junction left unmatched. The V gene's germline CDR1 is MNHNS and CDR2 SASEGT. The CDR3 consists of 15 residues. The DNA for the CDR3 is TGTGCCAGCAGAGCCGCCACAGGGGTGAACACTGAAGCTTTCTTT. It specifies CASRAATGVNTEAFF.

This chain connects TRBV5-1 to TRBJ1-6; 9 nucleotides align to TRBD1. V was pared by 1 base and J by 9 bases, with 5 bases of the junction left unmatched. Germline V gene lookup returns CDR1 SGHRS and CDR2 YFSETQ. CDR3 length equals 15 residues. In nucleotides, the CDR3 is TGCGCCAGCAGCTTGCGGGGGACAGGGAGTTCACCCCTCCACTTT. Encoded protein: CASSLRGTGSSPLHF. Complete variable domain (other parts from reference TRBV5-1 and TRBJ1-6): KAGVTQTPRYLIKTRGQQVTLSCSPISGHRSVSWYQQTPGQGLQFLFEYFSETQRNKGNFPGRFSGRQFSNSRSEMNVSTLELGDSALYLCASSLRGTGSSPLHFGNGTRLTVT.

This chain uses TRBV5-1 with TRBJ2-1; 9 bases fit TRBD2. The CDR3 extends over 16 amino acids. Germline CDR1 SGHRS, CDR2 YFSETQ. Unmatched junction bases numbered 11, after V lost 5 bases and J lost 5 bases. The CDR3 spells CASSYSQGLAHNEQFF. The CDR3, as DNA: TGCGCCAGCAGTTACTCCCAGGGACTAGCTCACAATGAGCAGTTCTTC. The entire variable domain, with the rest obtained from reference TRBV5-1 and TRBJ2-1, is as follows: KAGVTQTPRYLIKTRGQQVTLSCSPISGHRSVSWYQQTPGQGLQFLFEYFSETQRNKGNFPGRFSGRQFSNSRSEMNVSTLELGDSALYLCASSYSQGLAHNEQFFGPGTRLTVL.

The CDR3 DNA is TGTGCCGGGACAGGGGATGGCACAGATACGCAGTATTTT. It is translated as CAGTGDGTDTQYF. The gene calls are TRBV30 and TRBJ2-3; 10 positions match TRBD1. Per the germline V gene, CDR1 is GTSNPN and CDR2 is SVGIG (reference sequence). The ends lost 8 bases at V and 1 base at J; junction bases unmatched: 3. The CDR3 sequence is 13 residues long.

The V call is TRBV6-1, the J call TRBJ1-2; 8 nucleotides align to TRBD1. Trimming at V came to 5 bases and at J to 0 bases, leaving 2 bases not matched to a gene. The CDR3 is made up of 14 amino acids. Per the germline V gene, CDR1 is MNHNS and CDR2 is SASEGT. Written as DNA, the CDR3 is TGTGCCAGCAGTCGGGACAGGACTAACTATGGCTACACCTTC. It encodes CASSRDRTNYGYTF.

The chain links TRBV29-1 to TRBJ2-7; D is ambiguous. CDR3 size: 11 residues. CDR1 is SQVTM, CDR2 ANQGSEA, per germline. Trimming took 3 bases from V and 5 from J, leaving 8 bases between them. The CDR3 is CSVELLDEQYF. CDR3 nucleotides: TGCAGCGTTGAGTTACTTGACGAGCAGTACTTC.

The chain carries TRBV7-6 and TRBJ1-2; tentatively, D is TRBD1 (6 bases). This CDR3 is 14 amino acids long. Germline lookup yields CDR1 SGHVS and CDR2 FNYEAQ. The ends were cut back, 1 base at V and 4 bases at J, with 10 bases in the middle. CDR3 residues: CASSLGTDGYGYTF. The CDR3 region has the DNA TGTGCCAGCAGCTTAGGGACAGACGGCTATGGCTACACCTTC.

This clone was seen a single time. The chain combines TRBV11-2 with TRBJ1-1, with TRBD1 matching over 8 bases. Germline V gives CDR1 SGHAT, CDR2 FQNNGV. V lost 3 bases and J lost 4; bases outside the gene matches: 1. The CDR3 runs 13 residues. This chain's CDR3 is CASSLGQATEAFF. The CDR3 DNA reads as TGTGCCAGCAGCTTGGGACAGGCCACTGAAGCTTTCTTT.

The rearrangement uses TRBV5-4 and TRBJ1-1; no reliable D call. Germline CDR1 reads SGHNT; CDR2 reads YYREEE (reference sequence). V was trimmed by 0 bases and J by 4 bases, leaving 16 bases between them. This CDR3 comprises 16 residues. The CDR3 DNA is TGTGCCAGCAGCTTGGGGCCGAGCGTAACCCGCACTGAAGCTTTCTTT. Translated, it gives CASSLGPSVTRTEAFF.

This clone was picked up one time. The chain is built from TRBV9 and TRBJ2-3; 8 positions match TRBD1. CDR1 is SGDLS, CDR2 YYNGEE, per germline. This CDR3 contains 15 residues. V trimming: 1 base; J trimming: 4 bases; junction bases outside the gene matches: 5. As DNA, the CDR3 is TGTGCCAGCAGCGTACGACAGGGGATCGCAGATACGCAGTATTTT. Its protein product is CASSVRQGIADTQYF.

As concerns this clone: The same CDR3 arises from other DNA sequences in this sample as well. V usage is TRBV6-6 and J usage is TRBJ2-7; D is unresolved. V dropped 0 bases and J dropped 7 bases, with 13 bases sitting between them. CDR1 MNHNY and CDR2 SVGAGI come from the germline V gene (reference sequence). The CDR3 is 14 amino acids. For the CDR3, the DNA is TGTGCCAGCAGTTACTCGGCAGGATTCTATGAGCAGTACTTC. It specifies CASSYSAGFYEQYF.

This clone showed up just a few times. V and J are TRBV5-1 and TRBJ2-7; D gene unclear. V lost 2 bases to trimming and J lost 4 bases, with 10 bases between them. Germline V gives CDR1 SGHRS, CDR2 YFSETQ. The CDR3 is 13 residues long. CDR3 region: CASSFEAGYEQYF. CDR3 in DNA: TGCGCCAGCAGCTTCGAGGCTGGGTACGAGCAGTACTTC.

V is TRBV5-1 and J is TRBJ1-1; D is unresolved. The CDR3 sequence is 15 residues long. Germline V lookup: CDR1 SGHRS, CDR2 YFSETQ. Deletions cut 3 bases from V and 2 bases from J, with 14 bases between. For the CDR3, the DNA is TGCGCCAGCAGCTCGACTCCCACCCCCAACACTGAAGCTTTCTTT. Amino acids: CASSSTPTPNTEAFF.